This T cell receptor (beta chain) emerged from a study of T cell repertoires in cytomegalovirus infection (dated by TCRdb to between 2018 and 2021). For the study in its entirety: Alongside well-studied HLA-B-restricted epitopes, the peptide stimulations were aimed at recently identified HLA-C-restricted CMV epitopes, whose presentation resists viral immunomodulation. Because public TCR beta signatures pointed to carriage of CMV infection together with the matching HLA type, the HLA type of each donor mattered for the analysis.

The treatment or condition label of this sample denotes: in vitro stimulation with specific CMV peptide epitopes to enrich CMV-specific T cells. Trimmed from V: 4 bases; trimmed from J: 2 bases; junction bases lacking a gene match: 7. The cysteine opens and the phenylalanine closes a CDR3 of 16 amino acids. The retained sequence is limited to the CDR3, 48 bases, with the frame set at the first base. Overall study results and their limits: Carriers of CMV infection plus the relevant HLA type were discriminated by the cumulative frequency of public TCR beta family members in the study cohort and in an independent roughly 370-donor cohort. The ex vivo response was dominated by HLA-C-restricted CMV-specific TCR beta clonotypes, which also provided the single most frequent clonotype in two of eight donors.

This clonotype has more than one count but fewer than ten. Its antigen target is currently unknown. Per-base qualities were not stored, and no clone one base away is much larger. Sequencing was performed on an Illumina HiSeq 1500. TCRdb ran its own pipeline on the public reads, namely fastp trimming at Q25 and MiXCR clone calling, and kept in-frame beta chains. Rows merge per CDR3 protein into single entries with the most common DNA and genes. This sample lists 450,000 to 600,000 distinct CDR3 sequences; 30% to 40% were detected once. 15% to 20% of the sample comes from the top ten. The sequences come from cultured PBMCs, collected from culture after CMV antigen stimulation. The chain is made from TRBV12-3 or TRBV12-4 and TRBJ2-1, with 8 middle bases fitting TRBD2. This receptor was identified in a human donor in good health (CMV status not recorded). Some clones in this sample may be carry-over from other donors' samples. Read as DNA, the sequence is TGTGCCAGCAGTTCGGGGGGACTAGGGGCCTACAATGAGCAGTTCTTC. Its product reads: CASSSGGLGAYNEQFF.